A selection of T cell receptor beta chains follows, all from one sample in a study of blood T cell repertoires in COVID-19. Data came from immunoSEQ multiplex PCR; TCRdb stores just in-frame clones and leaves some out. The sample comprises approximately 310,000 clones, 80% to 90% of which are singletons, and roughly 2% rests with the top ten. Sample: PBMCs or T cells enriched from blood (not recorded which). The receptor set was obtained from a man aged 25 to 40 who had recovered from COVID-19. Both conserved end residues are part of each CDR3. The D gene is left open where the match is weak. Only some rows state a clone size, as once, few, many or a class for expanded clones.

>TRBJ1-2|.|TRBV12-3/TRBV12-4|TRBD1
CASSSTGGYGYTF
TGTGCCAGCAGTTCCACAGGGGGCTATGGCTACACCTTC
>TRBJ1-4|.|TRBV3-1/TRBV3-2|.
CASSLRGEEKLFF
TGTGCCAGCAGCCTCAGGGGTGAAGAAAAACTGTTTTTT
>TRBJ1-4|.|TRBV5-6|.
CASSWTVGTNEKLFF
TGTGCCAGCAGCTGGACAGTTGGGACTAATGAAAAACTGTTTTTT
>TRBJ1-6|.|TRBV9|TRBD1
CASSSSPGGNSPLHF
TGTGCCAGCAGCTCCTCCCCAGGGGGAAATTCACCCCTCCACTTT
>TRBJ2-1|few|TRBV9|TRBD1
CASSVARGIDEQFF
TGTGCCAGCAGCGTGGCCAGGGGGATCGATGAGCAGTTCTTC
>TRBJ1-3|.|TRBV6-1|.
CASSDLGAVGGNTIYF
TGTGCCAGCAGTGATCTGGGAGCCGTGGGTGGAAACACCATATATTTT
>TRBJ1-5|.|TRBV28|.
CASSPSNQPQHF
TGTGCCAGCAGTCCGAGCAATCAGCCCCAGCATTTT
>TRBJ2-1|.|TRBV27|TRBD1
CASSLGPGQGFNEQFF
TGTGCCAGCAGTTTAGGCCCGGGACAGGGTTTCAATGAGCAGTTCTTC
>TRBJ1-1|once|TRBV19|.
CASSPGRTEAFF
TGTGCCAGTAGTCCGGGGAGGACTGAAGCTTTCTTT
>TRBJ1-1|few|TRBV7-2|.
CASSLSRDTNTEAFF
TGTGCCAGCAGCCTCTCACGGGACACGAACACTGAAGCTTTCTTT
>TRBJ1-1|.|TRBV7-3|TRBD1
CASRLGGPNTEAFF
TGTGCCAGCAGACTAGGGGGCCCGAACACTGAAGCTTTCTTT
>TRBJ2-5|.|TRBV24-1|.
CATSDFTTQETQYF
TGTGCCACCAGTGATTTTACAACCCAAGAGACCCAGTACTTC
>TRBJ1-2|.|TRBV11-2|.
CASSFPLDPGGYGYTF
TGTGCCAGCAGCTTCCCTCTCGATCCGGGGGGCTATGGCTACACCTTC
>TRBJ2-1|.|TRBV9|TRBD1
CASSPLGRGNEQFF
TGTGCCAGCAGCCCACTGGGCAGGGGGAATGAGCAGTTCTTC
>TRBJ1-5|.|TRBV6-5|TRBD1
CASTGTGVGPQHF
TGTGCCAGCACCGGGACAGGTGTCGGGCCCCAGCATTTT
>TRBJ2-2|.|TRBV18|.
CASSPRPGSTGELFF
TGTGCCAGCTCACCCCGGCCAGGTTCCACCGGGGAGCTGTTTTTT
>TRBJ1-3|.|TRBV5-1|.
CASSSLGGSGNTIYF
TGCGCCAGCAGCTCTTTGGGGGGCTCTGGAAACACCATATATTTT
>TRBJ1-2|few|TRBV5-1|TRBD1
CASSLEAGQGSWSSGYTF
TGCGCCAGCAGCTTAGAGGCGGGACAGGGTAGTTGGAGTTCGGGCTACACCTTC
>TRBJ1-2|.|TRBV29-1|.
CSVLAYGYTF
TGCAGCGTCTTGGCATATGGCTACACCTTC
>TRBJ1-3|.|TRBV7-9|TRBD1
CASSISGDRERNTIYF
TGTGCCAGCAGCATCTCAGGGGACAGGGAAAGAAACACCATATATTTT
>TRBJ1-5|.|TRBV6-1|.
CASSDRQSPNQPQHF
TGTGCCAGCAGTGACAGACAGTCCCCCAATCAGCCCCAGCATTTT
>TRBJ2-1|.|TRBV3-1/TRBV3-2|.
CASSQQRTAYNEQFF
TGTGCCAGCAGCCAACAGAGGACAGCATACAATGAGCAGTTCTTC
>TRBJ1-2|.|TRBV18|TRBD1
CASSQMDRVEGGYTF
TGTGCCAGCTCACAAATGGACAGGGTCGAAGGTGGCTACACCTTC
>TRBJ1-2|.|TRBV3-1/TRBV3-2|.
CASSQEAASLSGYTF
TGTGCCAGCAGCCAAGAAGCAGCGTCTTTGAGTGGCTACACCTTC
>TRBJ1-2|.|TRBV4-1|TRBD1
CASRYPGQDYGYTF
TGCGCCAGCAGGTACCCGGGACAGGACTATGGCTACACCTTC
>TRBJ2-2|once|TRBV5-4|.
CASSGLASGLTNTGELFF
TGTGCCAGCAGCGGCCTGGCCAGCGGGCTTACGAACACCGGGGAGCTGTTTTTT
>TRBJ1-1|few|TRBV11-1|.
CASSPGIGGTEAFF
TGTGCCAGCAGCCCGGGGATCGGGGGCACTGAAGCTTTCTTT
>TRBJ1-6|.|TRBV25-1|.
CASSEFGRGNSPLHF
TGTGCCAGCAGTGAATTCGGTCGGGGTAATTCACCCCTCCACTTT
>TRBJ1-1|few|TRBV2|TRBD1
CASSGQGARTEAFF
TGTGCCAGCAGTGGCCAGGGGGCGAGAACTGAAGCTTTCTTT
>TRBJ2-1|.|TRBV7-8|TRBD2
CASSRKAPGGVNEQFF
TGTGCCAGCAGTCGTAAGGCACCGGGAGGAGTCAATGAGCAGTTCTTC
>TRBJ2-1|.|TRBV7-2|.
CASSLETIEPPYNEQFF
TGTGCCAGCAGCTTGGAGACCATCGAACCACCTTATAATGAGCAGTTCTTC
>TRBJ1-5|.|TRBV18|.
CASSLGQLYSNQPQHF
TGTGCCAGCTCCCTTGGACAGTTGTATAGCAATCAGCCCCAGCATTTT
>TRBJ1-1|.|TRBV19|TRBD1
CASRDRGVTEAFF
TGTGCCAGTAGAGACAGGGGGGTCACTGAAGCTTTCTTT
>TRBJ1-1|.|TRBV5-1|.
CASSLTWRGNTEAFF
TGCGCCAGCAGCTTGACGTGGAGGGGGAACACTGAAGCTTTCTTT
>TRBJ2-3|.|TRBV2|TRBD2
CASRPRLAGITDTQYF
TGTGCCAGCCGTCCGAGACTAGCGGGTATCACAGATACGCAGTATTTT
>TRBJ2-1|.|TRBV12-3/TRBV12-4|TRBD2
CASSGTSGGPQFF
TGTGCCAGCAGTGGGACTAGCGGGGGGCCACAGTTCTTC
>TRBJ2-1|few|TRBV7-2|.
CASSLERVESEQFF
TGTGCCAGCAGCTTAGAACGGGTCGAGAGTGAGCAGTTCTTC
>TRBJ2-4|.|TRBV10-2|.
CASSEPGPNIQYF
TGCGCCAGCAGTGAGCCAGGGCCGAACATTCAGTACTTC
>TRBJ1-1|.|TRBV7-9|TRBD1
CASSRTGGGKLNTEAFF
TGTGCCAGCAGCCGGACAGGGGGAGGGAAATTGAACACTGAAGCTTTCTTT
>TRBJ2-7|.|TRBV7-8|TRBD1
CASRPGQGLGEQYF
TGTGCCAGCAGACCGGGACAGGGCCTGGGCGAGCAGTACTTC
>TRBJ1-6|.|TRBV5-1|TRBD1
CASSPGTENSPLHF
TGCGCCAGCAGCCCCGGGACAGAGAATTCACCCCTCCACTTT
>TRBJ2-1|.|TRBV11-3|.
CASSLSLNNEQFF
TGTGCCAGCAGCTTATCCCTTAACAATGAGCAGTTCTTC
>TRBJ2-1|.|TRBV5-6|.
CASNRRGFDEQFF
TGTGCCAGCAACCGACGGGGGTTCGATGAGCAGTTCTTC
>TRBJ1-1|.|TRBV5-1|.
CASSLSTGRQNTEAFF
TGCGCCAGCAGCTTGAGTACAGGGAGACAGAACACTGAAGCTTTCTTT
>TRBJ1-1|.|TRBV2|.
CASSYTPGQIMNTEAFF
TGTGCCAGCAGTTACACTCCCGGACAGATTATGAACACTGAAGCTTTCTTT
>TRBJ1-2|.|TRBV11-2|.
CASSLGASYGYTF
TGTGCCAGCAGCTTAGGGGCCTCCTATGGCTACACCTTC
>TRBJ2-5|once|TRBV3-1/TRBV3-2|.
CASSQVIGTSETQYF
TGTGCCAGCAGCCAAGTAATAGGGACATCAGAGACCCAGTACTTC
>TRBJ1-4|once|TRBV19|.
CASSVTSATNEKLFF
TGTGCCAGTAGTGTCACAAGCGCAACTAATGAAAAACTGTTTTTT
>TRBJ1-1|.|TRBV4-2|.
CASSQYGGAFF
TGTGCCAGCAGCCAATACGGGGGGGCTTTCTTT
>TRBJ2-3|.|TRBV25-1|TRBD2
CASSAFKTSGAADTQYF
TGTGCCAGCAGTGCGTTTAAGACTAGCGGGGCAGCAGATACGCAGTATTTT
>TRBJ2-7|.|TRBV7-2|TRBD1
CASSLRTGETYEQYF
TGTGCCAGCAGCTTACGGACAGGGGAAACCTACGAGCAGTACTTC
>TRBJ2-7|.|TRBV18|.
CASSPPATGLREQYF
TGTGCCAGCTCACCACCGGCAACGGGGTTGCGCGAGCAGTACTTC
>TRBJ1-2|.|TRBV6-5|TRBD1
CASRVTGGYGYTF
TGTGCCAGCAGAGTGACAGGGGGCTATGGCTACACCTTC
>TRBJ2-5|.|TRBV7-6|TRBD2
CASSAPAGGETQYF
TGTGCCAGCAGCGCCCCAGCGGGGGGGGAGACCCAGTACTTC
>TRBJ1-2|.|TRBV28|.
CASSTGFESGYTF
TGTGCCAGCAGCACAGGGTTTGAGAGTGGCTACACCTTC